This TCR beta chain was sequenced during a study of CDR3 diversity in severe acne. Germline CDR1 and CDR2: ENHRY and SYGVKD. This CDR3 is 12 amino acids long. TCRdb fed the PCR reads into MiXCR, producing one record per CDR3 protein. The data show about 90,000 distinct CDR3 sequences, about 52% seen once. About this clonotype itself: An end of the junction does not agree with germline; a read error may underlie this.

The specimen was blood. The chain has TRBV10-3 and TRBJ1-2, with a tentative D call TRBD1 (6 bases). This receptor was taken from a male donor in good health, serving as a control. CDR3 in DNA: TGTGCCAGCAGTTCCTTAGGGGGTGGCTACACCTTC. Amino acids: CASSSLGGGYTF.